The clone carrying this TCR beta chain was seen once. Germline V CDR1 and CDR2: GTSNPN, SVGIG (reference sequence). V gave up 3 bases and J gave up 0 bases, with 18 bases separating them. The CDR3 has 17 amino acids. The data are from a study of blood T cell repertoires in COVID-19. Libraries were prepared by immunoSEQ multiplex PCR; TCRdb keeps only in-frame clonotypes and omits some of them. The sample gives around 300,000 clones, roughly 89% of which show up once; around 2% is in the top ten. The receptor's source is a man aged 50-59 years with acute or convalescent COVID-19. The sample consisted of peripheral blood. V gene TRBV30 combines with J gene TRBJ1-5; D possibly corresponds to TRBD1 (6 bases). CDR3 region: CAWSADRTSFSNQPQHF. CDR3 nucleotide sequence: TGTGCCTGGAGCGCCGACAGGACAAGTTTTAGCAATCAGCCCCAGCATTTT.